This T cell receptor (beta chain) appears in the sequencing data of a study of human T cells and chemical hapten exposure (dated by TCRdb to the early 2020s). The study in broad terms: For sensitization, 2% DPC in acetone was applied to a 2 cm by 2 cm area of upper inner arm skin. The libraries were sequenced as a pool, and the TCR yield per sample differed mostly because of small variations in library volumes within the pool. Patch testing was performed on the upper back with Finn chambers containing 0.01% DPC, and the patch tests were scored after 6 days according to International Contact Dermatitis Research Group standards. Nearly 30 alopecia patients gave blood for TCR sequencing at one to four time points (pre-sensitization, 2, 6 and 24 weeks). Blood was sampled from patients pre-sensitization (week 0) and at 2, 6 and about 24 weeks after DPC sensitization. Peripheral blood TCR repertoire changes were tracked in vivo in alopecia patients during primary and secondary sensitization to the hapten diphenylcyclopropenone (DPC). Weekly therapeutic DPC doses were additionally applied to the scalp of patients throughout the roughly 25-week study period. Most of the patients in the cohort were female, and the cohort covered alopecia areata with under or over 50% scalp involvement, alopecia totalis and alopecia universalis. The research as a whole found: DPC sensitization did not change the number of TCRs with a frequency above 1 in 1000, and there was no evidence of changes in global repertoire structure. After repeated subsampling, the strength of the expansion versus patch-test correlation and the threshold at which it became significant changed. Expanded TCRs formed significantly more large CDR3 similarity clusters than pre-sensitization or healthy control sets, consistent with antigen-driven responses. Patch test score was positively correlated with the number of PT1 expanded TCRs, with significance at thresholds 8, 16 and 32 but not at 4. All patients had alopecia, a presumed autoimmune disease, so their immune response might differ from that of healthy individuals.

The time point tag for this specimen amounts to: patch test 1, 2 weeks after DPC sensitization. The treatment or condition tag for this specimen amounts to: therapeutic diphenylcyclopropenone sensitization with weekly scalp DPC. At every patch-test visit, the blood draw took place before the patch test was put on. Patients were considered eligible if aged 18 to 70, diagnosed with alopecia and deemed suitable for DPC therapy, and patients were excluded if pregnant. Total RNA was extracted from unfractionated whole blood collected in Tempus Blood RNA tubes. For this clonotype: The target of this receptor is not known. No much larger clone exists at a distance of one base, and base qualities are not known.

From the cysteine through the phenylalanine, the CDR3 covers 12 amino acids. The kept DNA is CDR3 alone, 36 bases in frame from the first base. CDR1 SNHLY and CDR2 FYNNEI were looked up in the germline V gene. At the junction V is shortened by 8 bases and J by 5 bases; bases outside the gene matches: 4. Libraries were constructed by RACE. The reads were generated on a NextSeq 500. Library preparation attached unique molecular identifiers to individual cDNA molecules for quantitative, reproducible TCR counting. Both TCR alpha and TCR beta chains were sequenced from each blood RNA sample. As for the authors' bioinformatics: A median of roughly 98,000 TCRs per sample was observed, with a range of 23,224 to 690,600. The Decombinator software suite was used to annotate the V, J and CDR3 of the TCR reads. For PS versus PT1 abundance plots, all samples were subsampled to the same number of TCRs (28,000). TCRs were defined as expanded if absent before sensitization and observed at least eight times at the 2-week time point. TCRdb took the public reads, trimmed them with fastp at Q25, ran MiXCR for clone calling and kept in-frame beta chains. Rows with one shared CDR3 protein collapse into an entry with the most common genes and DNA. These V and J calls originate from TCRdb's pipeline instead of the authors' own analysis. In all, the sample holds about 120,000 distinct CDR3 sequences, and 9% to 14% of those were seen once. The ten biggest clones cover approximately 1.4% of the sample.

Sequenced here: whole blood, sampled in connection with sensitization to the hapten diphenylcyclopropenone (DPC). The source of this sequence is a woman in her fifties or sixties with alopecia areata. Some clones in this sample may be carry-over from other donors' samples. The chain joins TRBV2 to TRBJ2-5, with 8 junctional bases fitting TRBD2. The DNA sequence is TGTGCCAGCGGGACTAGAGAGGAGACCCAGTACTTC. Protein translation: CASGTREETQYF.